This T cell receptor beta chain originates from a study of shared clonotypes between healthy human individuals. The V end was cut by 6 bases, the J end by 4 bases, with 12 bases between. The CDR3 has 13 amino acids. Per the germline V gene, CDR1 is MGHDK and CDR2 is SYGVNS. Cells designated naive CD8 were CD45RO-negative and were positively selected for CCR7, with terminally differentiated effector memory CD45RA+ cells excluded. Some clones are missing from TCRdb's copy, which holds only in-frame ones; the method was immunoSEQ multiplex PCR. The table lists approximately 2,200,000 clones, under 95% of them singletons.

The V call is TRBV25-1, the J call TRBJ1-1; TRBD1 might be the D (5 bases). This TCR came from a man aged 18 to 29 in good health. Some clones in this sample may be carry-over from other donors' samples. Sample: naive CD8+ T cells from PBMCs. As DNA, the CDR3 is TGTGCCAGCAGAATGAGGGGCTTCACTGAAGCTTTCTTT. Translating gives CASRMRGFTEAFF. Variable domain in full (rest from reference TRBV25-1 and TRBJ1-1): EADIYQTPRYLVIGTGKKITLECSQTMGHDKMYWYQQDPGMELHLIHYSYGVNSTEKGDLSSESTVSRIRTEHFPLTLESARPSHTSQYLCASRMRGFTEAFFGQGTRLTVV.